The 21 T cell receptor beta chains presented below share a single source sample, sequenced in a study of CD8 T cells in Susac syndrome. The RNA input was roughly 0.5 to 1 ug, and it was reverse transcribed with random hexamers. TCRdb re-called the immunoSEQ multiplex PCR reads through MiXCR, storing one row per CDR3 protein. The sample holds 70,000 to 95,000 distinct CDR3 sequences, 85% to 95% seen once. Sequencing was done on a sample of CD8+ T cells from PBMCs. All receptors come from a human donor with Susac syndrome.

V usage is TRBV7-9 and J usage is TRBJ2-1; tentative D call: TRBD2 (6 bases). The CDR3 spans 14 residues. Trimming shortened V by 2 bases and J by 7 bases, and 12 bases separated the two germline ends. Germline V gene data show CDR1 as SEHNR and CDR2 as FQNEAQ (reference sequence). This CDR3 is CASSLSGRKNEQFF. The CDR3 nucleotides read TGTGCCAGCAGCTTATCCGGGAGAAAAAATGAGCAGTTCTTC.

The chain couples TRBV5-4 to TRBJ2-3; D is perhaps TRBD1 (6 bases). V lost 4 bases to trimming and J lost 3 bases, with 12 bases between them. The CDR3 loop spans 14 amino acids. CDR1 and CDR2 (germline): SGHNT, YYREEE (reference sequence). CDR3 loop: CASSHRVATDTQYF. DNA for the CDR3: TGTGCCAGCAGCCACAGGGTAGCAACAGATACGCAGTATTTT.

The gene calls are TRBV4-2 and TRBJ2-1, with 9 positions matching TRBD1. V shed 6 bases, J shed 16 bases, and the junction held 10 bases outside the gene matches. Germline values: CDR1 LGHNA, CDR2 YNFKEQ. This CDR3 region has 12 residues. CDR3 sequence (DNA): TGTGCCAGCAGTTATACCGGGACAGGGAAATTCTTC. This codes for CASSYTGTGKFF.

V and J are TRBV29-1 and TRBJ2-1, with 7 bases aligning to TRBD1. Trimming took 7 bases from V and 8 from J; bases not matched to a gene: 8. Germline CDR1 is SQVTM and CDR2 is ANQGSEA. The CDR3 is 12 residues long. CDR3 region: CSAPRQGYEQFF. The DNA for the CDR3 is TGCAGCGCACCCCGACAGGGCTATGAGCAGTTCTTC.

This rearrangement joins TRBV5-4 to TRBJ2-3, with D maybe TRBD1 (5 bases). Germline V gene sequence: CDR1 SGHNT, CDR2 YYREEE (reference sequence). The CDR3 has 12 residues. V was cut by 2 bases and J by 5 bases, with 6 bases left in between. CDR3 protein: CASSLGVDTQYF. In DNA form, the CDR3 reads TGTGCCAGCAGCTTAGGGGTAGATACGCAGTATTTT.

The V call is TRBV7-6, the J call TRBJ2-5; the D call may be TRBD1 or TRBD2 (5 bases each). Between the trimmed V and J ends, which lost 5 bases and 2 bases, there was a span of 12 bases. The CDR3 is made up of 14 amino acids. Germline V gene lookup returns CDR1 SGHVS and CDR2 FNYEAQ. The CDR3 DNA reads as TGTGCCAGCAGCGGCTCCGGGGCGCAAGAGACCCAGTACTTC. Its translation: CASSGSGAQETQYF.

CDR3 nucleotides: TGTGCCAGCAGCAGCAGGGTATCCGACACTGAAGCTTTCTTT. It encodes CASSSRVSDTEAFF. This chain links TRBV7-9 with TRBJ1-1; a possible D gene is TRBD1 (5 bases). Trimming removed 5 bases from V and 3 bases from J, with 13 bases in between. Germline CDR1 is SEHNR and CDR2 is FQNEAQ (reference sequence). This CDR3 region has 14 residues.

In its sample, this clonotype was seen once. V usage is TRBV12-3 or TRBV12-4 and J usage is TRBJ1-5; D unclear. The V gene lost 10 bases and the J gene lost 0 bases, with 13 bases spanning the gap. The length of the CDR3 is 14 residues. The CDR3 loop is CAITAVDSNQPQHF. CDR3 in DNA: TGTGCCATCACCGCCGTCGATAGCAATCAGCCCCAGCATTTT.

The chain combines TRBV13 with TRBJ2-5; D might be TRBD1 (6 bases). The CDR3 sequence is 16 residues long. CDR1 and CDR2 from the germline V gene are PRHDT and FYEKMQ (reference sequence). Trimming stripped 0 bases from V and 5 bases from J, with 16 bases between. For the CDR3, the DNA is TGTGCCAGCAGCTTAGGTGATCACAGGGTGTGGGAGACCCAGTACTTC. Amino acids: CASSLGDHRVWETQYF.

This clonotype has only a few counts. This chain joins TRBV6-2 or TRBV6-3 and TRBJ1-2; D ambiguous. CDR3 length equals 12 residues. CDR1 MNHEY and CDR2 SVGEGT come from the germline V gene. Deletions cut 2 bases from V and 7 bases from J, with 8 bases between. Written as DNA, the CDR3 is TGTGCCAGCAGTTACCCGACGATTGGCTACACCTTC. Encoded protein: CASSYPTIGYTF.

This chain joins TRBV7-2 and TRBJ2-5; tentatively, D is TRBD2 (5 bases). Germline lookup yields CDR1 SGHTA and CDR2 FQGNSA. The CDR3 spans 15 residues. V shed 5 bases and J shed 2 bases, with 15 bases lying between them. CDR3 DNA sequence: TGTGCCAGCAGCCCTGCGGGTGTCGGTCAAGAGACCCAGTACTTC. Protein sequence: CASSPAGVGQETQYF.

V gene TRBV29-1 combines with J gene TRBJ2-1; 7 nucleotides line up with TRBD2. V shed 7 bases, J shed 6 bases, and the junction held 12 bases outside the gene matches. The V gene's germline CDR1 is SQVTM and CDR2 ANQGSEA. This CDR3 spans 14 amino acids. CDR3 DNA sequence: TGCAGCGCCGAGGGGCTAGCGGACTTCAATGAGCAGTTCTTC. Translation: CSAEGLADFNEQFF.

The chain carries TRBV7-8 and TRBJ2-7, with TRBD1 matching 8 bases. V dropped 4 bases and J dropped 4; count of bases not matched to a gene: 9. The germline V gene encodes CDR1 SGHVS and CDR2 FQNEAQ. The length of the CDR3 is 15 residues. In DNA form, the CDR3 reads TGTGCCAGCAGCTCGGGACCCGACAGGGGATACGAGCAGTACTTC. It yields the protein CASSSGPDRGYEQYF.

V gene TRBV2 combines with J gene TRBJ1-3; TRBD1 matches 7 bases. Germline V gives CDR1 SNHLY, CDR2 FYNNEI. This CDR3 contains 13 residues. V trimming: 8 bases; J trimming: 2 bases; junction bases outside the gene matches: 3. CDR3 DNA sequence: TGTGCCAGCTCCCAGGGGGCTGGAAACACCATATATTTT. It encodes CASSQGAGNTIYF.

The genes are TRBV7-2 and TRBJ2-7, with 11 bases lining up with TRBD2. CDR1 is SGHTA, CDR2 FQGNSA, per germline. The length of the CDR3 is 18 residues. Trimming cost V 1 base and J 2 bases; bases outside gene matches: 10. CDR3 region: CASSLELAGGPRPYEQYF. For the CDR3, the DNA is TGTGCCAGCAGCTTAGAGTTAGCGGGAGGGCCACGGCCCTACGAGCAGTACTTC.

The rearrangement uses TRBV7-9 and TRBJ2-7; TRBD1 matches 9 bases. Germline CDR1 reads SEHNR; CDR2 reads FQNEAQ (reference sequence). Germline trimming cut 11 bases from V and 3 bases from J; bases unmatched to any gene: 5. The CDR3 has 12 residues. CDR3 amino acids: CAGMDRGYEQYF. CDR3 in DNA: TGTGCCGGTATGGACAGGGGCTACGAGCAGTACTTC.

CDR3 amino acids: CASSLSSYNQPQHF. The CDR3 nucleotides read TGTGCCAGCAGTTTATCCAGCTACAATCAGCCCCAGCATTTT. This chain connects TRBV28 to TRBJ1-5; no definite D call. Germline V gives CDR1 MDHEN, CDR2 SYDVKM. The ends were cut back, 1 base at V and 3 bases at J, with 7 bases in the middle. The CDR3 length is 14 residues.

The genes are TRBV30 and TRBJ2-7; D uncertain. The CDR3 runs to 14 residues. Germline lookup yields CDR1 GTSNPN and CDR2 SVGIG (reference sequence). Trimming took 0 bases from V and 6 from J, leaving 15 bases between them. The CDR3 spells CAWSVGLGIGEQYF. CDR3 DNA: TGTGCCTGGAGTGTTGGGCTAGGAATCGGCGAGCAGTACTTC.

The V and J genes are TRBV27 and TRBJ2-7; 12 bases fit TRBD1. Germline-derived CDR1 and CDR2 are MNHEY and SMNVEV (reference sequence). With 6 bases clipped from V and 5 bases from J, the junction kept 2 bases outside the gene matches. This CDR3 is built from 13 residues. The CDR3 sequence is CASRGQGANEQYF. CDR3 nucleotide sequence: TGTGCCAGCAGGGGACAGGGGGCCAACGAGCAGTACTTC.

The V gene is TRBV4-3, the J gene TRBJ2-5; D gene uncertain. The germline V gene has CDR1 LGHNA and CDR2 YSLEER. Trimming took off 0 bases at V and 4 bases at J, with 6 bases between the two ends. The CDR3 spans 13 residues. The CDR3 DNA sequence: TGCGCCAGCAGCCAAGATAAGGGAGAGACCCAGTACTTC. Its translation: CASSQDKGETQYF.

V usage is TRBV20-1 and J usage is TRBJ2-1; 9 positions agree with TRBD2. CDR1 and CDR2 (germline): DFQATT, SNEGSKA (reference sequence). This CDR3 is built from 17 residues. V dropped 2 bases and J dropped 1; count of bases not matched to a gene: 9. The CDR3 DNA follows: TGCAGTGCTAGAATAGCGGGGGTTGGTTTTTCCTACAATGAGCAGTTCTTC. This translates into CSARIAGVGFSYNEQFF.